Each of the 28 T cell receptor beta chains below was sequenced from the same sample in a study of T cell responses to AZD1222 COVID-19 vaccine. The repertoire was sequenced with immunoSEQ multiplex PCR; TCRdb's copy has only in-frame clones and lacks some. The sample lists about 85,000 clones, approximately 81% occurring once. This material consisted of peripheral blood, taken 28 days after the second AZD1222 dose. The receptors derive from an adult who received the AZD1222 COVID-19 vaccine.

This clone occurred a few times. CDR3 coding DNA: TGTGCTAGTGGTTTGGTGCGAGGGGGACAGGGAAGCAATCAGCCCCAGCATTTT. Translating it yields CASGLVRGGQGSNQPQHF. This chain links TRBV12-5 with TRBJ1-5, with 9 bases aligning to TRBD1. CDR1 and CDR2 from the germline V gene are LGHNT and FRNRAP. This CDR3 comprises 18 residues. V lost 0 bases and J lost 1; bases outside the gene matches: 7.

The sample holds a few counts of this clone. The CDR3 is CASSFYHPEQFF. The CDR3 DNA is TGTGCCAGCAGCTTTTATCATCCTGAGCAGTTCTTC. The J gene is TRBJ2-1, the V gene TRBV7-8; no firm D call. The CDR3 runs 12 residues. Looked up from germline, CDR1 is SGHVS and CDR2 is FQNEAQ. Trimming cost V 3 bases and J 9 bases, with 9 bases left between them. Filled out from reference TRBV7-8 and TRBJ2-1, the complete variable domain reads GAGVSQSPRYKVAKRGQDVALRCDPISGHVSLFWYQQALGQGPEFLTYFQNEAQLDKSGLPSDRFFAERPEGSVSTLKIQRTQQEDSAVYLCASSFYHPEQFFGPGTRLTVL.

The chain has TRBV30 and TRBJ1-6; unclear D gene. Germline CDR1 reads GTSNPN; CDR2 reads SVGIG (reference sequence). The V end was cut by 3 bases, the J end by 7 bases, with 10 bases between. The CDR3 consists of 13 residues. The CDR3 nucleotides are TGTGCCTGGAGGTTAAGGGAGAATTCACCCCTCCACTTT. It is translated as CAWRLRENSPLHF.

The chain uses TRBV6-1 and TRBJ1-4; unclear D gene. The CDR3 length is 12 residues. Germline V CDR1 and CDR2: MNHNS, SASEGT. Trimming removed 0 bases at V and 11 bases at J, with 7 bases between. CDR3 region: CASSEARQKLFF. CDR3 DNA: TGTGCCAGCAGTGAAGCGCGTCAGAAACTGTTTTTT.

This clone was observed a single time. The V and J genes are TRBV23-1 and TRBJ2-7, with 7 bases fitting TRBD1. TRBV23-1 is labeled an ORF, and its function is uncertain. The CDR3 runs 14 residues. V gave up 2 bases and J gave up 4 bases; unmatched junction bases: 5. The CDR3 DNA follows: TGCGCCAGCAGTCAAAAGGGGGCAGGATACGAGCAGTACTTC. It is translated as CASSQKGAGYEQYF.

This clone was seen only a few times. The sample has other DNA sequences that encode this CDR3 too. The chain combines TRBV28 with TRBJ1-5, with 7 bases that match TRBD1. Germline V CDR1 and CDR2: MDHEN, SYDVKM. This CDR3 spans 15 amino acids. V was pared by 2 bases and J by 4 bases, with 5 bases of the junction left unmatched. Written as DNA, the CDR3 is TGTGCCAGCAGTTTAGGGCAGGGGGGTAATCAGCCCCAGCATTTT. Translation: CASSLGQGGNQPQHF.

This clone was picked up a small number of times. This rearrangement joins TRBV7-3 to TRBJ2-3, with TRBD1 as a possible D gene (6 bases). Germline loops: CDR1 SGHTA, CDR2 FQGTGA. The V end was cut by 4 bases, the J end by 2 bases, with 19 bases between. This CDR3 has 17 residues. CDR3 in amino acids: CASSSYGRDTSTDTQYF. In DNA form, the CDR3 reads TGTGCCAGCAGCTCCTACGGCCGGGACACCTCCACAGATACGCAGTATTTT.

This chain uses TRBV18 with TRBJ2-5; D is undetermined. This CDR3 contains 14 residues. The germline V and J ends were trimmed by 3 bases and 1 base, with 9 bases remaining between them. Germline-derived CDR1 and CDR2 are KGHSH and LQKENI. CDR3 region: CASSPTLGQETQYF. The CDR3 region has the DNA TGTGCCAGCTCACCGACCTTAGGCCAAGAGACCCAGTACTTC.

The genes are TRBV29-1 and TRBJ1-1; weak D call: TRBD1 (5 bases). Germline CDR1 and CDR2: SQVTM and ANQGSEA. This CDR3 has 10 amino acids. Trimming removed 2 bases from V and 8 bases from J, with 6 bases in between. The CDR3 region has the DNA TGCAGCGTTGAACAGGGAGAAGCTTTCTTT. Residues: CSVEQGEAFF.

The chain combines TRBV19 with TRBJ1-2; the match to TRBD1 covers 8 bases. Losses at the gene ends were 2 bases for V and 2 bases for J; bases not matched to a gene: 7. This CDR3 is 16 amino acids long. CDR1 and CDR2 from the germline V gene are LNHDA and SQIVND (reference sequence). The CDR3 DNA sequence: TGTGCCAGTAGTATAAGGGCCAGGGGGCGAAACTATGGCTACACCTTC. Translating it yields CASSIRARGRNYGYTF. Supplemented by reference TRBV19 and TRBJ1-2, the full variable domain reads DGGITQSPKYLFRKEGQNVTLSCEQNLNHDAMYWYRQDPGQGLRLIYYSQIVNDFQKGDIAEGYSVSREKKESFPLTVTSAQKNPTAFYLCASSIRARGRNYGYTFGSGTRLTVV.

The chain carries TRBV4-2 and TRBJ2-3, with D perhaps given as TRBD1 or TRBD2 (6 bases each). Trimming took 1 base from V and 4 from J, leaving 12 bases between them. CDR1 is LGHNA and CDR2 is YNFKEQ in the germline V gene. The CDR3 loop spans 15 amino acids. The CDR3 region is CASSQVLGGPDTQYF. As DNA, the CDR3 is TGTGCCAGCAGCCAAGTACTGGGGGGCCCAGATACGCAGTATTTT.

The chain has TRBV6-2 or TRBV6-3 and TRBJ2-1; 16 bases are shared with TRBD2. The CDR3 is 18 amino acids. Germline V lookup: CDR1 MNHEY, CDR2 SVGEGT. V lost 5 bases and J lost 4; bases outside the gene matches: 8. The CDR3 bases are TGTGCCAGCAGTAACCTAGGGACTAGCGGGAGGGTATACAATGAGCAGTTCTTC. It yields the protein CASSNLGTSGRVYNEQFF.

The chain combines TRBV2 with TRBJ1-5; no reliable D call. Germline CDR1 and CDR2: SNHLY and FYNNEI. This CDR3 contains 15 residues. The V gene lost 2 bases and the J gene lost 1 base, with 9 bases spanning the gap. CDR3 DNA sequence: TGTGCCAGCAGTGAACAGGACGGAAGCAATCAGCCCCAGCATTTT. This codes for CASSEQDGSNQPQHF.

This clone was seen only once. The CDR3 region is CAWRGGSVGTFF. CDR3 coding DNA: TGTGCCTGGAGAGGGGGGAGCGTTGGTACTTTCTTT. The chain links TRBV30 to TRBJ1-1; D might be TRBD1 (6 bases). This CDR3 spans 12 amino acids. Germline V CDR1 and CDR2: GTSNPN, SVGIG (reference sequence). V dropped 3 bases and J dropped 12 bases, with 17 bases sitting between them.

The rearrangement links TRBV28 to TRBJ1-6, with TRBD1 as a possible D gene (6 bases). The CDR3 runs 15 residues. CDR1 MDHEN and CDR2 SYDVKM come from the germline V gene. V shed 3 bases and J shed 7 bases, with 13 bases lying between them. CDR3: CASSFLAGANSPLHF. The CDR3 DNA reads TGTGCCAGCAGTTTTCTGGCAGGGGCCAATTCACCCCTCCACTTT.

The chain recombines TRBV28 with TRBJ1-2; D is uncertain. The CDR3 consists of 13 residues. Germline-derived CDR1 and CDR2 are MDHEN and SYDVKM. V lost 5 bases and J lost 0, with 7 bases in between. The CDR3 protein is CASSPPANYGYTF. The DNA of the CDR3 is TGTGCCAGCAGTCCCCCAGCTAACTATGGCTACACCTTC.

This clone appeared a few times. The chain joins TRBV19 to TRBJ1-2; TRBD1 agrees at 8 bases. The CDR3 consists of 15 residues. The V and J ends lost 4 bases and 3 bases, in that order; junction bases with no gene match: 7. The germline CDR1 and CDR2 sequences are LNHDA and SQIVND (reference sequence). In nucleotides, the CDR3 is TGTGCCAGTAGTACCCGCGGACAGGGCGACTATGGCTACACCTTC. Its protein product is CASSTRGQGDYGYTF.

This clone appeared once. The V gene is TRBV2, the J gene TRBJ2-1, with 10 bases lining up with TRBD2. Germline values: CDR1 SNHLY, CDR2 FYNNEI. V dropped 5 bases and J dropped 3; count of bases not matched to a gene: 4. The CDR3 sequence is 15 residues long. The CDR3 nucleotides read TGTGCCAGCAGTCCTATAGCGGGGGGCTACAATGAGCAGTTCTTC. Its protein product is CASSPIAGGYNEQFF.

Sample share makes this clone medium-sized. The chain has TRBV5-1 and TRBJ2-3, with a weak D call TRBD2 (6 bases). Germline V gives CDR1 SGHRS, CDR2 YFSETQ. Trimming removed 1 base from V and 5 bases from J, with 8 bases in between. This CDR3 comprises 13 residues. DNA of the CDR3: TGCGCCAGCAGCTTGAAGGGAGGAGATACGCAGTATTTT. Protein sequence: CASSLKGGDTQYF.

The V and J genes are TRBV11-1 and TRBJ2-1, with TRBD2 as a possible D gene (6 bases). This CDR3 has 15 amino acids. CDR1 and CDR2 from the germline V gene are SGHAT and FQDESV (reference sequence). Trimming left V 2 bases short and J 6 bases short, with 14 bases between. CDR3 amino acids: CASSLLGLAANEQFF. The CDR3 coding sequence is TGTGCCAGCAGCTTATTGGGACTGGCAGCCAATGAGCAGTTCTTC.

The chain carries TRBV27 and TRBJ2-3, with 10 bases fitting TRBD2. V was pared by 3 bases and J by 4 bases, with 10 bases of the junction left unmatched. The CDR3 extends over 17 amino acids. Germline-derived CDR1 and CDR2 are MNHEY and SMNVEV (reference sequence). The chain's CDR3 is CASSFSQRGGRSDTQYF. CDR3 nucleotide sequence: TGTGCCAGCAGTTTTTCCCAGCGGGGGGGCCGTTCAGATACGCAGTATTTT.

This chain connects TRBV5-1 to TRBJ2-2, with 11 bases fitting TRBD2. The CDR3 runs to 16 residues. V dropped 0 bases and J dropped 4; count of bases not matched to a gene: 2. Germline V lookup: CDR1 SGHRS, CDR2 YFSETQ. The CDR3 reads CASSLGLAGLTGELFF. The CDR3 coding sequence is TGCGCCAGCAGCTTGGGACTAGCGGGACTCACCGGGGAGCTGTTTTTT.

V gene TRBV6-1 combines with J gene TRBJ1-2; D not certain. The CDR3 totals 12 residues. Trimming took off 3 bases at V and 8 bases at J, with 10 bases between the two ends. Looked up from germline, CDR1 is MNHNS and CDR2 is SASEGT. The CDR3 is CASSENFQGYTF. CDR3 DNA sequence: TGTGCCAGCAGTGAGAACTTCCAAGGCTACACCTTC.

The CDR3 nucleotides read TGTGCCAGCAGCTCTTCGAATATATTTCGGGACTCGCGCAATCAGCCCCAGCATTTT. Its protein is CASSSSNIFRDSRNQPQHF. J is TRBJ1-5 and V is TRBV5-6; D perhaps matches TRBD1 (5 bases). Trimming took off 3 bases at V and 2 bases at J, with 24 bases between the two ends. CDR3 length equals 19 residues. In germline, CDR1 is SGHDT, CDR2 YYEEEE.

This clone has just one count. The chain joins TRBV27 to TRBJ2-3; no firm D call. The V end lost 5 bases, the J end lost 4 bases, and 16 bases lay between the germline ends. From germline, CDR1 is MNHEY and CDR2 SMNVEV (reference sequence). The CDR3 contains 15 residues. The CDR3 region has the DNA TGTGCCAGCAGTAAGACCCTGATCCGCGCAGATACGCAGTATTTT. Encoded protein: CASSKTLIRADTQYF.

The DNA of the CDR3 is TGTGCCAGAAGCTTTCCGGGACACTCTGGAAACACCATATATTTT. It is translated as CARSFPGHSGNTIYF. V is TRBV5-3 and J is TRBJ1-3; TRBD1 might be the D (6 bases). TRBV5-3 carries the ORF label, with uncertain function. CDR3 length equals 15 residues. V lost 2 bases and J lost 0, with 9 bases in between.

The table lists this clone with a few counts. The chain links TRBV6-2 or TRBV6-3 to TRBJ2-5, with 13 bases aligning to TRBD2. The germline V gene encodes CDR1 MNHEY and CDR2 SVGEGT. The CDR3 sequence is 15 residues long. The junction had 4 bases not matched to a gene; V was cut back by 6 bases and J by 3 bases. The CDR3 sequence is CASSPGLAGEETQYF. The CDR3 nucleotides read TGTGCCAGCAGCCCTGGACTAGCGGGGGAAGAGACCCAGTACTTC.

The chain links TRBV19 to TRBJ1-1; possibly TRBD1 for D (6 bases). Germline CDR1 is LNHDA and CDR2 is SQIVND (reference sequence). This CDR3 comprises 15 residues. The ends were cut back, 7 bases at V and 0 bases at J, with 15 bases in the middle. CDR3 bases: TGTGCCAGTATGAAACAGGGCTTCATGAACACTGAAGCTTTCTTT. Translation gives CASMKQGFMNTEAFF.